The 13 T cell receptor beta chains below all came from one sample that was sequenced in a study of identical twins. TCRdb reprocessed the 5' RACE reads via MiXCR and lists one record per CDR3 protein. The sample lists 1.5 million to 2 million distinct CDR3 sequences; about 31% were seen once. Sequencing was carried out using cord blood. These receptors came from a newborn girl in good health.

This clonotype came up a few times. J is TRBJ2-1 and V is TRBV28; 11 nucleotides agree with TRBD2. J gave up 4 bases and V 3 bases, and 14 bases lay outside the gene matches. The CDR3 has 19 amino acids. Per germline, CDR1 MDHEN and CDR2 SYDVKM. CDR3: CASSLGGPSGRLDYNEQFF. CDR3 coding DNA: TGTGCCAGCAGTTTGGGGGGCCCTAGCGGGAGGCTTGATTACAATGAGCAGTTCTTC.

Only a few counts were recorded for this clonotype. The J gene is TRBJ2-3, the V gene TRBV5-1; D is uncertain. The V end was cut by 0 bases, the J end by 2 bases, with 7 bases between. The CDR3 spans 14 residues. The germline CDR1 and CDR2 sequences are SGHRS and YFSETQ. The CDR3 region has the DNA TGCGCCAGCAGCTTGGAGAGCGACACAGATACGCAGTATTTT. Translation: CASSLESDTDTQYF.

The chain links TRBV20-1 to TRBJ2-3; D is unclear. The CDR3 length is 13 residues. Germline V gene data show CDR1 as DFQATT and CDR2 as SNEGSKA (reference sequence). The V and J ends lost 3 bases and 3 bases respectively, with 10 bases between them. CDR3 in DNA: TGCAGTGCTAGGATACCCGAAACAGATACGCAGTATTTT. It codes for CSARIPETDTQYF.

This clonotype has at least ten counts. At one end, the junction sequence differs from germline, possibly due to a read error. The chain joins TRBV10-3 to TRBJ1-2; 11 bases align to TRBD1. Germline V gives CDR1 ENHRY, CDR2 SYGVKD. This CDR3 region has 15 residues. The CDR3 DNA reads TGTGCCATCAGACCCGGACAGGGGGCAAACTCTGGCTACACCTTC. It translates to CAIRPGQGANSGYTF.

Only a few counts were recorded for this clonotype. The genes are TRBV6-1 and TRBJ1-2; D is perhaps TRBD1 (5 bases). Per germline, CDR1 MNHNS and CDR2 SASEGT. Trimming cost V 2 bases and J 4 bases, with 14 bases left between them. CDR3 size: 15 residues. The CDR3 region has the DNA TGTGCCAGCAGTGAACGACCCGGGACGGCCTATGGCTACACCTTC. Amino acid sequence: CASSERPGTAYGYTF.

On this clonotype: A junction end diverges from the germline sequence, so it may reflect a read error. This chain uses TRBV10-3 with TRBJ2-7; TRBD2 might be the D (5 bases). Germline V gives CDR1 ENHRY, CDR2 SYGVKD. This CDR3 is 13 amino acids long. CDR3 sequence: CATSSGNTYEQYF. CDR3 DNA sequence: TGTGCCACCAGTTCCGGGAATACCTACGAGCAGTACTTC.

Comments on this clonotype: A single base separates this from a much larger clone, so it may be a read error. This sequence joins TRBV29-1 and TRBJ1-2; D call uncertain. The CDR3 is 11 residues long. Germline CDR1 reads SQVTM; CDR2 reads ANQGSEA. The CDR3 DNA reads as TGCAGCGCTGTAGCTAACTGTGGCTACACCTTC. Translated, it gives CSAVANCGYTF.

This clonotype showed up many times. The V gene is TRBV9, the J gene TRBJ1-2; unclear D gene. This CDR3 is built from 12 residues. V shed 4 bases and J shed 7 bases, with 11 bases lying between them. CDR1 SGDLS and CDR2 YYNGEE come from the germline V gene. The CDR3 sequence: CASSQHVGGYTF. CDR3 in DNA: TGTGCCAGCAGCCAGCACGTGGGTGGCTACACCTTC.

The chain joins TRBV11-2 to TRBJ2-3; D may be TRBD2 (5 bases). Germline CDR1 SGHAT, CDR2 FQNNGV. The CDR3 contains 15 residues. V was shortened by 1 base and J by 5 bases, with 13 bases between the two germline ends. The chain's CDR3 is CASSLALVGKDTQYF. The CDR3 DNA is TGTGCCAGCAGCTTAGCACTAGTTGGGAAAGATACGCAGTATTTT.

This clonotype was seen only a few times. V usage is TRBV6-2 or TRBV6-3 and J usage is TRBJ2-3; 10 nucleotides agree with TRBD2. This CDR3 contains 14 residues. Germline CDR1 MNHEY, CDR2 SVGEGT. The ends lost 8 bases at V and 7 bases at J; junction bases unmatched: 9. The CDR3 reads CASAAGGPRYTQYF. The CDR3 DNA follows: TGTGCCAGCGCAGCGGGGGGGCCACGTTATACGCAGTATTTT.

The chain combines TRBV12-3 or TRBV12-4 with TRBJ1-1; D may be TRBD1 (5 bases). Trimming removed 6 bases at V and 5 bases at J, with 16 bases between. The CDR3 loop spans 14 amino acids. The CDR3 coding sequence is TGTGCCAGCAGGGCAGGGATAATGGGGACTGAAGCTTTCTTT. Residues: CASRAGIMGTEAFF.

This chain uses TRBV30 with TRBJ1-2; TRBD1 is a possible D gene (6 bases). Per the germline V gene, CDR1 is GTSNPN and CDR2 is SVGIG (reference sequence). This CDR3 region has 15 residues. Trimming left V 3 bases short and J 8 bases short, with 22 bases between. The CDR3 bases are TGTGCCTGGAGGGAAAACGGACAGTCACGAGGCGGCTACACCTTC. It translates to CAWRENGQSRGGYTF.

The chain carries TRBV4-2 and TRBJ2-2, with D tentatively TRBD2 (6 bases). V was cut by 1 base and J by 5 bases, with 14 bases left in between. Germline V lookup: CDR1 LGHNA, CDR2 YNFKEQ. The CDR3 consists of 16 residues. CDR3 loop: CASSQVTGRETGELFF. The CDR3, as DNA: TGTGCCAGCAGCCAAGTTACCGGGAGAGAAACCGGGGAGCTGTTTTTT.